This passage covers 26 T cell receptor beta chains from one sample sequenced in a study of T cell clusters in autoimmune cytopenias. Multiplex touch-down PCR amplified TRB using TRB-A and TRB-B pools in one tube. For each CDR3 protein, TCRdb gives one entry from its re-call of the multiplex PCR reads, without DNA. The sample totals around 7,000 distinct CDR3 sequences. Each sample's input was around 250 ng genomic DNA, 35,000 to 40,000 genome equivalents. Sequenced input: peripheral blood. Receptors were obtained from a human donor with an autoimmune cytopenia or autoimmune hepatitis (not recorded which).

This chain connects TRBV12-3 or TRBV12-4 to TRBJ2-2. This CDR3 spans 14 amino acids. CDR3 loop: CASKGNPNTGELFF.

The gene calls are TRBV27 and TRBJ2-7; TCRdb names TRBD2, which stays unverified in the absence of DNA. CDR1 is MNHEY, CDR2 SMNVEV, per germline (reference sequence). CDR3 length: 15 amino acids. CDR3 region: CASSLGRGGTYEQYF.

This rearrangement joins TRBV7-3 to TRBJ2-2; TCRdb outputs TRBD1, but without DNA this stays unchecked. The CDR3 runs 17 residues. The germline V gene encodes CDR1 SGHTA and CDR2 FQGTGA. The CDR3: CASSLTFTGATTGELFF.

Its frequency marks this clonotype as medium-sized. This chain joins TRBV29-1 and TRBJ2-3. CDR1 SQVTM and CDR2 ANQGSEA come from the germline V gene. This CDR3 is built from 14 residues. CDR3 sequence reads: CSVDDSPSTDTQYF.

The V call is TRBV5-1, the J call TRBJ2-1. Germline CDR1 is SGHRS and CDR2 is YFSETQ. The CDR3 covers 13 residues. CDR3 region: CASSLLGLYEQFF.

The genes are TRBV12-3 or TRBV12-4 and TRBJ2-7; the TCRdb call, TRBD1, lacks DNA for checking. This CDR3 contains 15 residues. The CDR3 here is CASSLGGDRHYEQYF.

According to its frequency, this clonotype is medium-sized (0.01 to 0.1%). This chain connects TRBV5-1 to TRBJ1-2. This CDR3 comprises 14 residues. Germline V lookup: CDR1 SGHRS, CDR2 YFSETQ. CDR3 sequence reads: CASSLEGVRYGYTF.

The V and J genes are TRBV2 and TRBJ1-5. The CDR3 totals 13 residues. Germline lookup yields CDR1 SNHLY and CDR2 FYNNEI. CDR3 region: CVSMAGSNQPQHF.

The chain recombines TRBV11-1 with TRBJ1-1. This CDR3 is built from 14 residues. Germline values: CDR1 SGHAT, CDR2 FQDESV (reference sequence). CDR3 region: CASSQVFAHTEAFF.

In terms of frequency, this clonotype is medium-sized. This rearrangement joins TRBV6-5 to TRBJ2-7. The germline V gene encodes CDR1 MNHEY and CDR2 SVGAGI. CDR3 length equals 14 residues. The CDR3 sequence: CASSYQRGSYEQYF.

The chain links TRBV6-4 to TRBJ1-2. Per germline, CDR1 MRHNA and CDR2 SNTAGT. This CDR3 is built from 13 residues. CDR3 sequence: CASSDEGFHSYTF.

V and J are TRBV14 and TRBJ2-7; checking the TCRdb D call of TRBD1 is not possible without DNA. The CDR3 contains 15 residues. CDR1 is SGHDN, CDR2 FVKESK, per germline. The CDR3 region is CASSHPPTGVKEQYF.

This chain connects TRBV6-5 to TRBJ2-3; TCRdb designates TRBD1, a call that cannot be tested without DNA. Germline assignment: CDR1 MNHEY and CDR2 SVGAGI. The CDR3 contains 14 residues. The CDR3 loop is CASKSGQGTDTQYF.

The chain joins TRBV5-1 to TRBJ2-1; TCRdb selects TRBD2, and the lack of DNA leaves this call unchecked. Germline V gene data show CDR1 as SGHRS and CDR2 as YFSETQ. This CDR3 comprises 17 residues. CDR3 in amino acids: CASSLRNRDQGRNEQFF.

The chain joins TRBV12-3 or TRBV12-4 to TRBJ2-7. CDR3 length equals 14 residues. This CDR3 reads CASSLWGLSYEQYF.

This clonotype shows up as medium-sized by frequency. The chain recombines TRBV30 with TRBJ2-2. CDR3 size: 15 residues. CDR1 GTSNPN and CDR2 SVGIG come from the germline V gene (reference sequence). The CDR3 is CAWSVRGPNTGELFF.

The genes are TRBV19 and TRBJ2-2; TCRdb designates TRBD1, a call that cannot be tested without DNA. CDR1 and CDR2 (germline): LNHDA, SQIVND (reference sequence). The CDR3 covers 16 residues. CDR3 protein: CASSTTSGTPTGELFF.

CDR3 in amino acids: CASRDITGGNTEAFF. V gene TRBV6-5 combines with J gene TRBJ1-1; TCRdb's D call of TRBD1 is untestable without DNA. The V gene's germline CDR1 is MNHEY and CDR2 SVGAGI. The CDR3 length is 15 residues.

CDR3 sequence: CASRQGAEEKLFF. The chain combines TRBV6-5 with TRBJ1-4; TCRdb names TRBD1, which stays unverified in the absence of DNA. The V gene's germline CDR1 is MNHEY and CDR2 SVGAGI. The CDR3 has 13 amino acids.

V is TRBV7-7 and J is TRBJ2-2; absent DNA, TCRdb's TRBD2 call cannot be checked. The CDR3 contains 17 residues. Germline V lookup: CDR1 SSHAT, CDR2 FNYEAQ (reference sequence). CDR3 in amino acids: CASSLEPLAERTGELFF.

The chain carries TRBV19 and TRBJ1-5; TCRdb selects TRBD1, and the lack of DNA leaves this call unchecked. Germline loops: CDR1 LNHDA, CDR2 SQIVND (reference sequence). CDR3 length equals 16 residues. CDR3 region: CASDGGAGYSNQPQHF.

This chain links TRBV12-3 or TRBV12-4 with TRBJ1-2; TCRdb proposes TRBD1, but this gene call is untestable without DNA. This CDR3 spans 16 amino acids. CDR3 protein: CASSSGRSQRYYGYTF.

In terms of frequency, this clonotype is medium-sized. V is TRBV30 and J is TRBJ1-1; there is no DNA to check the TCRdb D call of TRBD1. Germline values: CDR1 GTSNPN, CDR2 SVGIG (reference sequence). The CDR3 is 13 residues long. The CDR3 reads CAWSGGQGTEAFF.

This chain uses TRBV11-3 with TRBJ2-7; the TRBD1 assignment by TCRdb is unverifiable without DNA. Germline V gene lookup returns CDR1 SGHNT and CDR2 YENEEA. This CDR3 has 12 residues. This CDR3 is CASQGRRGEQYF.

This clonotype shows up as medium-sized by frequency. V gene TRBV7-9 combines with J gene TRBJ1-6. The CDR3 runs to 13 residues. CDR1 and CDR2 (germline): SEHNR, FQNEAQ (reference sequence). CDR3: CASSRIIGSPLHF.

In terms of frequency, this clonotype is medium-sized. The CDR3 is CASSSKRTSGSYEQYF. The V gene is TRBV12-3 or TRBV12-4, the J gene TRBJ2-7; absent DNA, TCRdb's TRBD2 call cannot be checked. The CDR3 extends over 16 amino acids.